Reported below is one T cell receptor (beta chain). Its matching antigen is unknown. The sample belongs to a study of OX40 agonist ivuxolimab in advanced cancers. The germline CDR1 and CDR2 sequences are SGHVS and FNYEAQ. This CDR3 is 16 amino acids long. Unmatched junction bases numbered 6, after V lost 0 bases and J lost 4 bases. Profiled with immunoSEQ multiplex PCR; TCRdb holds only in-frame clones, not every one. Of some 97,000 clones in the sample, about nine tenths were seen once. The study's findings and limits: The study observed clonal expansion of CD4+ and CD8+ blood T cells by week 6 at 0.1 to 3.0 mg/kg. CD4+ T cells averaged fewer expanded clones than CD8+ T cells.

The chain recombines TRBV7-6 with TRBJ2-3; 8 bases are shared with TRBD1. This specimen consisted of CD4+ or CD8+ T cells sorted from blood, obtained in a trial of the OX40 agonist ivuxolimab. This receptor was obtained from an adult with an advanced solid tumor such as melanoma, head and neck, liver or kidney cancer. CDR3 coding DNA: TGTGCCAGCAGCTTAGCAACAGGGGGTTTGTCAGATACGCAGTATTTT. Encoded protein: CASSLATGGLSDTQYF.